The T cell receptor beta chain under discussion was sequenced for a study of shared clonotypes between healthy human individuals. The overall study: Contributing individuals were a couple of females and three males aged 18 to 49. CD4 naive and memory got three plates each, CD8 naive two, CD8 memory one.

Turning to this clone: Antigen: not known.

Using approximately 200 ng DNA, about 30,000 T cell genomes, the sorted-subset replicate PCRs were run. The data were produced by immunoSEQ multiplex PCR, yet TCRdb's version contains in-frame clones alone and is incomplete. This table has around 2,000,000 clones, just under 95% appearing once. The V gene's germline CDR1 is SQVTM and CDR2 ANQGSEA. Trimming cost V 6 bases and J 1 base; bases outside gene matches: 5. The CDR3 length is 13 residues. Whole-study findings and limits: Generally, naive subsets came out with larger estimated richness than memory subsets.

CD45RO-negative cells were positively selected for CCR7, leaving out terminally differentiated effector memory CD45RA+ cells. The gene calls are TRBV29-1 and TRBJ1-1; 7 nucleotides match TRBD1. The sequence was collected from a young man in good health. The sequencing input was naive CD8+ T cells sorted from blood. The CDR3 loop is CSVLGQENTEAFF. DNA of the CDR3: TGCAGCGTCCTTGGACAGGAGAACACTGAAGCTTTCTTT.